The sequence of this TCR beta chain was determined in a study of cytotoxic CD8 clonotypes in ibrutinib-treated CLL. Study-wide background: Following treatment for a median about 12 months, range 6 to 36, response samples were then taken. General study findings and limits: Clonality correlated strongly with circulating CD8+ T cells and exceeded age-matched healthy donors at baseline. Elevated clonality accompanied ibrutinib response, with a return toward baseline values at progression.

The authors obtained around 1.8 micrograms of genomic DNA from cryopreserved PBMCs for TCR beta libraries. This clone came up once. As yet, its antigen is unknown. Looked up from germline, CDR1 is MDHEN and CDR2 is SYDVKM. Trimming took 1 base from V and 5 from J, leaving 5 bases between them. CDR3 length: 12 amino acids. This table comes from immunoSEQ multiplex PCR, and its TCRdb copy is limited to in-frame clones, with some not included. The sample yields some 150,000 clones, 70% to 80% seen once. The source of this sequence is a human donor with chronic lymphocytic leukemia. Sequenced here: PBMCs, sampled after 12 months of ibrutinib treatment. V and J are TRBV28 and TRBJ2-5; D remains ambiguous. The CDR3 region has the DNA TGTGCCAGCAGTTTATATTTGGAGACCCAGTACTTC. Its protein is CASSLYLETQYF.